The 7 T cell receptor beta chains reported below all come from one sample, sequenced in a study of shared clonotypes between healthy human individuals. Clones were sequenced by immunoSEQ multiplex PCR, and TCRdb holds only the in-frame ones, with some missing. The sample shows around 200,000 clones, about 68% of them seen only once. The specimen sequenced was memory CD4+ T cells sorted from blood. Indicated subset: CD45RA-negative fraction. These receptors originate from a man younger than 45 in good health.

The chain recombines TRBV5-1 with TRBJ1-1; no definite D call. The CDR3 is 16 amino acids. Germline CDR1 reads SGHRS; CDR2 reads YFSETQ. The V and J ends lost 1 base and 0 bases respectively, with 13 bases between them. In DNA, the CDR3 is TGCGCCAGCAGCTTGTCAACAGTAGGGATGAACACTGAAGCTTTCTTT. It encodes CASSLSTVGMNTEAFF. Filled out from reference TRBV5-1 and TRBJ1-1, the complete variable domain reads KAGVTQTPRYLIKTRGQQVTLSCSPISGHRSVSWYQQTPGQGLQFLFEYFSETQRNKGNFPGRFSGRQFSNSRSEMNVSTLELGDSALYLCASSLSTVGMNTEAFFGQGTRLTVV.

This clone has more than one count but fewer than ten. CDR3 residues: CSVGTDTQYF. CDR3 nucleotides: TGCAGCGTTGGAACAGATACGCAGTATTTT. The V call is TRBV29-1, the J call TRBJ2-3; D not certain. This CDR3 is 10 amino acids long. Germline values: CDR1 SQVTM, CDR2 ANQGSEA. The germline V and J ends were trimmed by 4 bases and 3 bases, with 2 bases remaining between them.

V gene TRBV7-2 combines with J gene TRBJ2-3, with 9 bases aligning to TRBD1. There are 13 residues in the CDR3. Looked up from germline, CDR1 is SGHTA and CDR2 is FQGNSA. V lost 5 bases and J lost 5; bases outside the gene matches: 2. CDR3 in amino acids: CASSRDRVDTQYF. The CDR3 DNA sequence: TGTGCCAGCAGCCGGGACAGGGTAGATACGCAGTATTTT. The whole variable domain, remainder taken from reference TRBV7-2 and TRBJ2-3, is GAGVSQSPSNKVTEKGKDVELRCDPISGHTALYWYRQSLGQGLEFLIYFQGNSAPDKSGLPSDRFSAERTGGSVSTLTIQRTQQEDSAVYLCASSRDRVDTQYFGPGTRLTVL.

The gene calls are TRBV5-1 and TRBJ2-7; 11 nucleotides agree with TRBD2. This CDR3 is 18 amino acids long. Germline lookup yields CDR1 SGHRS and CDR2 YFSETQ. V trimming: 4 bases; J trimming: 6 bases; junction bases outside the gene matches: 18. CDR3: CASSPSVAGGPPISEQYF. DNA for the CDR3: TGCGCCAGCAGCCCAAGTGTAGCGGGAGGGCCCCCTATTTCCGAGCAGTACTTC.

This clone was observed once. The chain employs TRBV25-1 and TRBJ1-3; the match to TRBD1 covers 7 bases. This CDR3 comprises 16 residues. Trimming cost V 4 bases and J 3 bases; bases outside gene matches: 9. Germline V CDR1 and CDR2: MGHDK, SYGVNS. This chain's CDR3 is CASSGNRGRVGNTIYF. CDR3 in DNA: TGTGCCAGCAGTGGAAACAGGGGTCGGGTTGGAAACACCATATATTTT.

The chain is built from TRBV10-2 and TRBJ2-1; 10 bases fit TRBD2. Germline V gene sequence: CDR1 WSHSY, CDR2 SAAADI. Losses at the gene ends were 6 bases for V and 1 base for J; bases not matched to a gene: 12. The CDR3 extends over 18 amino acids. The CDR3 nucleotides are TGCGCCAGCAGGGGGAGCGGGAGGGCCGAGAGGTCCTACAATGAGCAGTTCTTC. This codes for CASRGSGRAERSYNEQFF.

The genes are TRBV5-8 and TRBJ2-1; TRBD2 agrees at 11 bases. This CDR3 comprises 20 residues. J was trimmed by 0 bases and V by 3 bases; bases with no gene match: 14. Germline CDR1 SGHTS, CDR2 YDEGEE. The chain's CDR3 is CASSSEYGTSGWVSYNEQFF. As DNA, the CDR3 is TGTGCCAGCAGCTCGGAGTACGGGACTAGCGGTTGGGTCTCCTACAATGAGCAGTTCTTC.